Listed below are T cell receptor beta chains from one sample, sequenced in a study of blood T cell repertoires in COVID-19. TCRdb's table, derived via immunoSEQ multiplex PCR, lists solely in-frame clones and lacks some. Of some 58,000 clones detected, 85% to 90% appear once; the ten largest clones hold less than 4%. The sequencing sample was made of peripheral blood. The receptors derive from a man aged 45-65 years with acute or convalescent COVID-19. Both conserved end residues are part of each CDR3. D genes are given only for firm matches. Size tells how often a clone was seen (once, few, many) or the class of an expanded clone, and some rows leave it out.

cdr3_aa	cdr3_nt	v_call	j_call	clone_size	d_call
CASSYPGDSFGSPLHF	TGTGCCAGCAGTTACCCCGGGGACAGTTTTGGTTCACCCCTCCACTTT	TRBV6-2/TRBV6-3	TRBJ1-6	NA	TRBD1
CASSQDLGLDSYNEQFF	TGTGCCAGCAGCCAAGATCTAGGACTAGACTCGTACAATGAGCAGTTCTTC	TRBV3-1/TRBV3-2	TRBJ2-1	NA	TRBD2
CASSASSGRALETQYF	TGTGCCAGCAGCGCCTCTAGCGGGAGGGCCTTAGAGACCCAGTACTTC	TRBV9	TRBJ2-5	NA	TRBD2
CASSLRRESQGAGETQYF	TGTGCCAGCAGCCTACGCCGCGAATCCCAGGGGGCAGGAGAGACCCAGTACTTC	TRBV14	TRBJ2-5	NA	TRBD1
CATSDITGESTDTQYF	TGTGCCACCAGTGATATTACCGGGGAAAGCACAGATACGCAGTATTTT	TRBV24-1	TRBJ2-3	NA	NA
CASSLDPGTRYGYTF	TGTGCCAGCAGCTTAGATCCCGGGACACGATATGGCTACACCTTC	TRBV7-2	TRBJ1-2	NA	NA
CASSELGSWNTEAFF	TGTGCCAGCAGTGAACTGGGCAGTTGGAACACTGAAGCTTTCTTT	TRBV2	TRBJ1-1	NA	NA
CASSLSMHYSNQPQHF	TGTGCCAGCAGTTTATCGATGCACTATAGCAATCAGCCCCAGCATTTT	TRBV27	TRBJ1-5	NA	NA
CASSQEQGPNYGYTF	TGCGCCAGCAGCCAAGAACAGGGCCCTAACTATGGCTACACCTTC	TRBV4-1	TRBJ1-2	few	NA
CASSFPGSGANVLTF	TGTGCCAGCAGTTTTCCGGGTTCAGGGGCCAACGTCCTGACTTTC	TRBV28	TRBJ2-6	NA	NA
CASSQRQGDLGGYTF	TGTGCCAGCAGCCAGCGACAGGGGGATCTCGGCGGCTACACCTTC	TRBV14	TRBJ1-2	NA	TRBD1
CASILGTGGSPLHF	TGTGCCAGCATCTTAGGGACAGGGGGTTCACCCCTCCACTTT	TRBV28	TRBJ1-6	NA	TRBD1
CASSTRQGPTIYF	TGTGCCAGCAGCACCCGACAGGGGCCCACCATATATTTT	TRBV5-5	TRBJ1-3	NA	TRBD1
CASSPAPLTGQANYGYTF	TGTGCCAGCAGCCCAGCCCCCTTGACAGGGCAGGCTAACTATGGCTACACCTTC	TRBV7-9	TRBJ1-2	few	TRBD1
CATSDPSRTGRDGYTF	TGTGCCACCAGTGATCCGTCTCGGACAGGGCGGGATGGCTACACCTTC	TRBV24-1	TRBJ1-2	NA	TRBD1
CASSRQGLNTEAFF	TGTGCCAGCAGTAGACAGGGGCTGAACACTGAAGCTTTCTTT	TRBV27	TRBJ1-1	few	TRBD1
CASSLGWTSGRASTDTQYF	TGTGCCAGCAGCTTAGGCTGGACTAGCGGGAGAGCTAGCACAGATACGCAGTATTTT	TRBV7-9	TRBJ2-3	NA	TRBD2
CAGGQGTQNSPLHF	TGTGCCGGTGGGCAGGGAACTCAAAATTCACCCCTCCACTTT	TRBV6-5	TRBJ1-6	NA	NA
CASSLDRGAGELFF	TGTGCCAGCAGCTTAGACAGGGGAGCAGGGGAGCTGTTTTTT	TRBV5-4	TRBJ2-2	NA	TRBD1
CASIQTGQGYTF	TGTGCCAGCATCCAGACAGGGCAGGGCTACACCTTC	TRBV6-6	TRBJ1-2	NA	TRBD1
CASSLQGAQTEAFF	TGTGCCAGCAGCCTCCAGGGGGCGCAAACTGAAGCTTTCTTT	TRBV7-3	TRBJ1-1	NA	TRBD1
CAWSGRAGASTGELFF	TGTGCCTGGAGTGGGCGGGCAGGGGCGTCCACCGGGGAGCTGTTTTTT	TRBV30	TRBJ2-2	NA	NA
CASSPDWIQETQYF	TGTGCCAGCAGCCCCGACTGGATACAAGAGACCCAGTACTTC	TRBV11-1	TRBJ2-5	NA	NA
CASSQVGQGFGEKLFF	TGCGCCAGCAGCCAAGTCGGACAGGGCTTTGGTGAAAAACTGTTTTTT	TRBV4-1	TRBJ1-4	NA	TRBD1
CASSPINRGSNQPQHF	TGTGCCAGCTCACCAATCAACAGGGGGTCGAATCAGCCCCAGCATTTT	TRBV18	TRBJ1-5	NA	TRBD1
CASSQDAGFNYGYTF	TGTGCCAGCAGCCAAGATGCAGGGTTTAACTATGGCTACACCTTC	TRBV3-1/TRBV3-2	TRBJ1-2	NA	NA
CASSPSLQASGRFYNEQFF	TGTGCCAGCAGCCCTTCCCTCCAGGCTAGCGGGAGGTTTTACAATGAGCAGTTCTTC	TRBV6-7	TRBJ2-1	NA	TRBD2
CASSSRTGALYSNQPQHF	TGTGCCAGCAGCTCCCGGACAGGGGCACTTTATAGCAATCAGCCCCAGCATTTT	TRBV5-6	TRBJ1-5	NA	TRBD1
CASSLDSLKNIQYF	TGTGCCAGCAGCTTGGACAGTCTAAAAAACATTCAGTACTTC	TRBV5-4	TRBJ2-4	NA	NA
CASSLLGETETQYF	TGTGCCAGCAGTTTACTCGGAGAGACTGAGACCCAGTACTTC	TRBV28	TRBJ2-5	NA	NA
CASAPTGSYNSPLHF	TGTGCTAGTGCCCCGACCGGGTCTTATAATTCACCCCTCCACTTT	TRBV12-5	TRBJ1-6	NA	NA
CASSLGEGKPLHF	TGTGCCAGCAGTTTAGGGGAGGGTAAACCCCTCCACTTT	TRBV28	TRBJ1-6	NA	NA
CATRGTSGTNTGELFF	TGTGCCACCCGAGGGACTAGCGGGACGAACACCGGGGAGCTGTTTTTT	TRBV10-3	TRBJ2-2	NA	TRBD2
CASRGGSYNSPLHF	TGTGCCAGCCGAGGGGGATCCTATAATTCACCCCTCCACTTT	TRBV6-6	TRBJ1-6	NA	NA
CASSPGVDIVYEQYF	TGTGCCAGCAGCCCCGGGGTAGATATTGTCTACGAGCAGTACTTC	TRBV7-2	TRBJ2-7	NA	NA
CASSVRGGNYEQYF	TGTGCCAGCAGCGTAAGGGGCGGGAATTACGAGCAGTACTTC	TRBV9	TRBJ2-7	NA	NA
CASSPPLAGVFTGELFF	TGTGCCAGCAGCCCCCCCTTAGCGGGAGTGTTCACCGGGGAGCTGTTTTTT	TRBV5-6	TRBJ2-2	once	TRBD2
CASRRQYNQPQHF	TGTGCCAGCAGAAGACAGTACAATCAGCCCCAGCATTTT	TRBV6-5	TRBJ1-5	NA	NA
CASSLTGYGYTF	TGTGCCAGCAGCTTGACAGGCTATGGCTACACCTTC	TRBV5-4	TRBJ1-2	once	NA
CASSLFQGENGYTF	TGCGCCAGCAGCCTGTTCCAGGGGGAAAATGGCTACACCTTC	TRBV5-1	TRBJ1-2	NA	TRBD1
CATLGLALITDTQYF	TGTGCCACCCTCGGACTAGCGCTTATCACAGATACGCAGTATTTT	TRBV2	TRBJ2-3	NA	TRBD2
CASSLGLAGANEQFF	TGCGCCAGCAGCTTGGGACTAGCGGGAGCCAATGAGCAGTTCTTC	TRBV5-1	TRBJ2-1	NA	TRBD2
CASSHAGTSANQETQYF	TGTGCCAGTAGTCACGCCGGGACTAGCGCCAACCAAGAGACCCAGTACTTC	TRBV19	TRBJ2-5	NA	TRBD2
CAISEGRQGVEPQHF	TGTGCCATCAGTGAGGGAAGACAGGGTGTTGAGCCCCAGCATTTT	TRBV10-3	TRBJ1-5	NA	TRBD1
CASSLYGNTEAFF	TGTGCCAGCAGCTTATACGGGAACACTGAAGCTTTCTTT	TRBV11-2	TRBJ1-1	NA	NA